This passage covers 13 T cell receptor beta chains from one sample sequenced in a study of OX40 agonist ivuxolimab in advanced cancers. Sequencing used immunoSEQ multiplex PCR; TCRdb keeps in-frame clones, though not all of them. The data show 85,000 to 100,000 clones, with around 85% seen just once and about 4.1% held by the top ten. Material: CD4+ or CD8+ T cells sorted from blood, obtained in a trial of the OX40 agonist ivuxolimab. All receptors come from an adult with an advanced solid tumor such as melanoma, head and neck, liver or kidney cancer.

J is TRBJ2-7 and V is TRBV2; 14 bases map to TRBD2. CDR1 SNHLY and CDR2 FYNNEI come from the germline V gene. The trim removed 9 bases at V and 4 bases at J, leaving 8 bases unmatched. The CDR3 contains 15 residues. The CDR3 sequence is CASSGLAGAGYEQYF. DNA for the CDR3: TGTGCCAGTTCGGGACTAGCGGGAGCAGGGTACGAGCAGTACTTC.

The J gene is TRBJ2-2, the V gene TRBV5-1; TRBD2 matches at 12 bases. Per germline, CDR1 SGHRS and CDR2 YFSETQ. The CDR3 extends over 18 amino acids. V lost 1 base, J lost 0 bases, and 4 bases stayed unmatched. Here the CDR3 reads CASSLRLAGGSNTGELFF. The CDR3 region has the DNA TGCGCCAGCAGCTTGAGGCTAGCGGGAGGGTCGAACACCGGGGAGCTGTTTTTT.

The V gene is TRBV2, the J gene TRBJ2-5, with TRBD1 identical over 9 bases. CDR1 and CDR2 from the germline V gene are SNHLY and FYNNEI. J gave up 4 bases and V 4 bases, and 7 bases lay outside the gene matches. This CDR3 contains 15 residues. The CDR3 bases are TGTGCCAGCAGTGTCCCGGCGGGACAGGGAGAGACCCAGTACTTC. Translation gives CASSVPAGQGETQYF.

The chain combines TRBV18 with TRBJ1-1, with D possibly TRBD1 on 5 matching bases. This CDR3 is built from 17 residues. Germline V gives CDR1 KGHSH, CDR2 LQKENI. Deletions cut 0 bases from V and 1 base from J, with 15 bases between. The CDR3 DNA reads TGTGCCAGCTCACCACCGGGTGGGAAAGGGGCGAACACTGAAGCTTTCTTT. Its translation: CASSPPGGKGANTEAFF.

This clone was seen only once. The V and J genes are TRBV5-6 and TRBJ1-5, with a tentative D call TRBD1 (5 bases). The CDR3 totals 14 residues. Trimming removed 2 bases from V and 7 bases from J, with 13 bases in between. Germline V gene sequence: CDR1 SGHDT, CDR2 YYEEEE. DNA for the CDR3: TGTGCCAGCAGCTTTTGGGCGGGGGAACAGCCCCAGCATTTT. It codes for CASSFWAGEQPQHF.

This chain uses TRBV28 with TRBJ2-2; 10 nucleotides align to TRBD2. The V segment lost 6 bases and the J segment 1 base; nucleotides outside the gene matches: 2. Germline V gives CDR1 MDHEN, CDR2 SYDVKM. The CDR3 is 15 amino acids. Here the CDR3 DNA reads TGTGCCAGCAGCCTAGCGGGGGAGAACACCGGGGAGCTGTTTTTT. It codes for CASSLAGENTGELFF.

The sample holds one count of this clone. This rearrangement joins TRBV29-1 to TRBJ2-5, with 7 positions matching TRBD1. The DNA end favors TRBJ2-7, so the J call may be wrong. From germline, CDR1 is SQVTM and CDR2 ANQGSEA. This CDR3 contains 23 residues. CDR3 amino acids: CSVEDWGRIGQARRNIYSYEQYF. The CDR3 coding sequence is TGCAGCGTTGAAGATTGGGGTCGTATCGGACAGGCGCGCCGGAACATATACTCCTACGAGCAGTACTTC.

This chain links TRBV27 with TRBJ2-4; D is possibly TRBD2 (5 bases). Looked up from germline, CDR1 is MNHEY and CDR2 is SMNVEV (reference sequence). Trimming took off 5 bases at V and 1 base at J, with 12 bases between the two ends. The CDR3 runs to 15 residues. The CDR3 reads CASSPHTGAKNIQYF. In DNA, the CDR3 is TGTGCCAGCAGTCCTCACACGGGGGCCAAAAACATTCAGTACTTC.

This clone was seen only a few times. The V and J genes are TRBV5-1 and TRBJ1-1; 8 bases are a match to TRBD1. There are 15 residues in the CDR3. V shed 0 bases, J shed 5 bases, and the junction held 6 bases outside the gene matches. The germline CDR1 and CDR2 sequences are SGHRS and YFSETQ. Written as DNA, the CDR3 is TGCGCCAGCAGCTTGGGAGACAGGGGAATTACTGAAGCTTTCTTT. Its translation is CASSLGDRGITEAFF.

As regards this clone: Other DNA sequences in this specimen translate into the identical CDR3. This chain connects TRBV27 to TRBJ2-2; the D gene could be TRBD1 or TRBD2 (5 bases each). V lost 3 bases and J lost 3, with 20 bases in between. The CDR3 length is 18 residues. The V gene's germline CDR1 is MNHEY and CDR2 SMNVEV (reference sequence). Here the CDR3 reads CASSFCSARDQDTGELFF. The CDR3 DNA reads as TGTGCCAGCAGTTTTTGTAGCGCGAGGGACCAGGACACCGGGGAGCTGTTTTTT.

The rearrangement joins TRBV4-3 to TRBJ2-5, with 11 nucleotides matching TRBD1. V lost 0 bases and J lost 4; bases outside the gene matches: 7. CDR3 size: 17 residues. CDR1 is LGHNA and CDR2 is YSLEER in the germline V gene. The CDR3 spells CASSQDSVGQGGETQYF. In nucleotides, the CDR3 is TGCGCCAGCAGCCAAGATTCAGTGGGACAGGGGGGAGAGACCCAGTACTTC.

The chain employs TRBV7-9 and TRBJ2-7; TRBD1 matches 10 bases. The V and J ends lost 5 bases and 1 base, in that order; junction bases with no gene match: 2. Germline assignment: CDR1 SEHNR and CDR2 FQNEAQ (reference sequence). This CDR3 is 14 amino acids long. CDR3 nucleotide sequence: TGTGCCAGCAGCGGGACAGGGGAATCCTACGAGCAGTACTTC. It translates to CASSGTGESYEQYF.

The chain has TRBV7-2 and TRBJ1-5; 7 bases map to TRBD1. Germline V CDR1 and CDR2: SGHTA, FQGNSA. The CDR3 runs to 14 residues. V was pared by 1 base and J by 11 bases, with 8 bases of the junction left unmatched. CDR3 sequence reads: CASSLGQGLTAQHF. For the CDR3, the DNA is TGTGCCAGCAGCTTAGGACAGGGATTGACGGCCCAGCATTTT.